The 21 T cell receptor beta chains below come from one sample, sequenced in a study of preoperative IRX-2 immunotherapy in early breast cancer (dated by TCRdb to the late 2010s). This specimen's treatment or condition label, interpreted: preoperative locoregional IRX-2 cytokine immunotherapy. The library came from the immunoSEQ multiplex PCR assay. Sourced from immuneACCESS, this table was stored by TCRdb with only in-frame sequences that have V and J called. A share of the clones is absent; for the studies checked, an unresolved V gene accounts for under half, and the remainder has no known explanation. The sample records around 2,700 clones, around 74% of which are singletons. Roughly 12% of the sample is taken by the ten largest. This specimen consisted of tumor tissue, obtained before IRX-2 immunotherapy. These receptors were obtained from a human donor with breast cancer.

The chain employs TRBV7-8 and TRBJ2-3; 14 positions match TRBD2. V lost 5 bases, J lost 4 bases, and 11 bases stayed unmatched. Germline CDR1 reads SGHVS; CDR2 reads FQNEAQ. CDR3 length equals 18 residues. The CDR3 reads CASSLRLAGGSGSDTQYF. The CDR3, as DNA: TGTGCCAGCAGCCTCCGACTAGCGGGGGGGTCAGGGTCAGATACGCAGTATTTT.

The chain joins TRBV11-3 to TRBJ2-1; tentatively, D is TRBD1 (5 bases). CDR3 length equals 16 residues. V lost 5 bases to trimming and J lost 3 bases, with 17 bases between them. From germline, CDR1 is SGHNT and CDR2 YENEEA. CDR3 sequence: CASSDSPGWYYNEQFF. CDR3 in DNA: TGTGCCAGCAGCGATAGTCCAGGGTGGTACTACAATGAGCAGTTCTTC.

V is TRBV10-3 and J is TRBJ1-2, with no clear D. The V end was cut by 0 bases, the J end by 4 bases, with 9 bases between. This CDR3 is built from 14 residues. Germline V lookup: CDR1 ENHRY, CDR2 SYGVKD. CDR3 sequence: CAISESWASYGYTF. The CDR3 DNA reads TGTGCCATCAGTGAGTCTTGGGCATCCTATGGCTACACCTTC.

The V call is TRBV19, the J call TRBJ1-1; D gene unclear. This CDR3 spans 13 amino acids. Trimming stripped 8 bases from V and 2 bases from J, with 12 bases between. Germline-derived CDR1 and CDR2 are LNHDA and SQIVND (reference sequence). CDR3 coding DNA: TGTGCCAGTCAAATGTTCAGAAACACTGAAGCTTTCTTT. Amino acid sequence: CASQMFRNTEAFF.

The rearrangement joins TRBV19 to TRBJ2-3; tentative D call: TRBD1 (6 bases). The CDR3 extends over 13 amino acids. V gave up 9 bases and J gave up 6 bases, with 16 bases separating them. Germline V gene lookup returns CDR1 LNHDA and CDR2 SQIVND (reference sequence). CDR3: CASKMGAGDTQYF. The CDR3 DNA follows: TGTGCCAGCAAGATGGGGGCCGGGGATACGCAGTATTTT.

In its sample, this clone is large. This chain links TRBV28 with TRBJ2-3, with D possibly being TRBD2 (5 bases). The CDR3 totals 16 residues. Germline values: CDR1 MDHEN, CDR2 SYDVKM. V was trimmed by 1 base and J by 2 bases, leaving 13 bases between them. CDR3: CASSLLGRRSTDTQYF. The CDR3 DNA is TGTGCCAGCAGTTTATTAGGCAGGAGGTCCACAGATACGCAGTATTTT.

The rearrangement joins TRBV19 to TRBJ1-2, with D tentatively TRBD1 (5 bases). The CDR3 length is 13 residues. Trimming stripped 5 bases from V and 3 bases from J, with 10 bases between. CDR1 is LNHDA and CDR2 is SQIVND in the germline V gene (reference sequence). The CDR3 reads CASSPGRDYGYTF. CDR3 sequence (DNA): TGTGCCAGTAGTCCAGGGAGAGACTATGGCTACACCTTC.

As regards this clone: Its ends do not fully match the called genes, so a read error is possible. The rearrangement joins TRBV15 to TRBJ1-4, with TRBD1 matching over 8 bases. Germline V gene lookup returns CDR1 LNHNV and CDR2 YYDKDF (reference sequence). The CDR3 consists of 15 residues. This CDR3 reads CATSGDRGWSEKLFF. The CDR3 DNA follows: TGTGCCACCAGCGGAGACAGGGGATGGAGTGAAAAACTGTTTTTT.

CDR3 DNA sequence: TGTGCCAGCAGTGAAGCAGCGGACTATGGCTACACCTTC. It translates to CASSEAADYGYTF. V usage is TRBV6-7 and J usage is TRBJ1-2; no clear D gene. TRBV6-7 is filed as an ORF, its function uncertain. CDR3 length: 13 residues. The V end was cut by 5 bases, the J end by 3 bases, with 10 bases between.

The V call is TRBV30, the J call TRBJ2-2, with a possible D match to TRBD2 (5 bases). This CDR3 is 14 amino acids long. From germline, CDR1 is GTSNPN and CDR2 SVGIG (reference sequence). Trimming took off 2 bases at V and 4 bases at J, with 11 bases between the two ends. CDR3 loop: CAWSQGLLTGELFF. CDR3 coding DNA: TGTGCCTGGAGTCAAGGACTCCTCACCGGGGAGCTGTTTTTT.

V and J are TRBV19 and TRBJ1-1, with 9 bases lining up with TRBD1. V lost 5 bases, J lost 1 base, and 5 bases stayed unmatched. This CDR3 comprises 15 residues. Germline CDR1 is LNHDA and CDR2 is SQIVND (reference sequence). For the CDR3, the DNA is TGTGCCAGTAGTGTCGACAGGGGGGCGAACACTGAAGCTTTCTTT. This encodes CASSVDRGANTEAFF. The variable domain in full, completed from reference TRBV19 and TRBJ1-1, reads DGGITQSPKYLFRKEGQNVTLSCEQNLNHDAMYWYRQDPGQGLRLIYYSQIVNDFQKGDIAEGYSVSREKKESFPLTVTSAQKNPTAFYLCASSVDRGANTEAFFGQGTRLTVV.

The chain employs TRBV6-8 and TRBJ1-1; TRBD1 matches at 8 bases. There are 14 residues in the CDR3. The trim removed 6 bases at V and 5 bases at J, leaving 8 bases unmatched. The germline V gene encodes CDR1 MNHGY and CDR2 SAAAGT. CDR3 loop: CASSGVTGVTEAFF. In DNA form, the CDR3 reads TGTGCCAGCAGCGGAGTGACAGGGGTTACTGAAGCTTTCTTT.

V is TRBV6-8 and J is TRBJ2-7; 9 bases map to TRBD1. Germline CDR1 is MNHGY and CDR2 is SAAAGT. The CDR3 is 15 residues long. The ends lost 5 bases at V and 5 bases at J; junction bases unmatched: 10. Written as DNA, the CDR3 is TGTGCCAGCAGTCGACTCGGGACAGGGAGCAACGAGCAGTACTTC. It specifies CASSRLGTGSNEQYF.

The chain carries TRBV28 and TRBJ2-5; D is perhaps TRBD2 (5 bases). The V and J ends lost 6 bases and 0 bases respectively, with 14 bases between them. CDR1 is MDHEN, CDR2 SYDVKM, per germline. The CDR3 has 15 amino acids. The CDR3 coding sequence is TGTGCCAGCAGCACCGCCTCGGGGTACCAAGAGACCCAGTACTTC. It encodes CASSTASGYQETQYF.

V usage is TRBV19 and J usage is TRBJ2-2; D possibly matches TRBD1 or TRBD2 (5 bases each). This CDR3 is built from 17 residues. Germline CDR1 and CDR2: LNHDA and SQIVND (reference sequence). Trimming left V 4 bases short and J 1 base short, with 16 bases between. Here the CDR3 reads CASSTMVGTGNTGELFF. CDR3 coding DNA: TGTGCCAGTAGTACCATGGTCGGGACGGGGAACACCGGGGAGCTGTTTTTT.

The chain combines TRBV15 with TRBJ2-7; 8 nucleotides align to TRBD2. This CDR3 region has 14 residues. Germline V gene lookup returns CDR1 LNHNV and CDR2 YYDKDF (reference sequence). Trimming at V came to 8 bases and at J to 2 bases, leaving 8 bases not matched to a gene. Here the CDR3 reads CATSAGVDPYEQYF. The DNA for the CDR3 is TGTGCCACCTCAGCGGGAGTCGACCCCTACGAGCAGTACTTC.

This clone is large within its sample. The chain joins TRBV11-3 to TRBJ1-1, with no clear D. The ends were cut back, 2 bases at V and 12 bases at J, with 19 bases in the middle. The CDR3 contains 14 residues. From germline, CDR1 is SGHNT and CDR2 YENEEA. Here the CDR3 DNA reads TGTGCCAGCAGCTTATCGCCCGGAGGGCAAGGGACTTTCTTT. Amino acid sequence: CASSLSPGGQGTFF. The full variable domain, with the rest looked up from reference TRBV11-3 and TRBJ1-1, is EAGVVQSPRYKIIEKKQPVAFWCNPISGHNTLYWYLQNLGQGPELLIRYENEEAVDDSQLPKDRFSAERLKGVDSTLKIQPAELGDSAVYLCASSLSPGGQGTFFGQGTRLTVV.

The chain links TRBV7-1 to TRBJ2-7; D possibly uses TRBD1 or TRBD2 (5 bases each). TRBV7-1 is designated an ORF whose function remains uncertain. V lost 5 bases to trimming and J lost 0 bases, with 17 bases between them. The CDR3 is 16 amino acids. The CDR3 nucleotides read TGTGCCAGCAGCCCAAGAGGGGTCTGGAGCTCCTACGAGCAGTACTTC. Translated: CASSPRGVWSSYEQYF.

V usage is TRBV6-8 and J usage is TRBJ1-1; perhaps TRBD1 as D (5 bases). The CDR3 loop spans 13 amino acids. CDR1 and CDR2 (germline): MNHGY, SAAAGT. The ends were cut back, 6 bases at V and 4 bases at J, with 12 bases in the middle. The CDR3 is CASSPGGGTEAFF. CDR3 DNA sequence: TGTGCCAGCAGCCCTGGGGGGGGCACTGAAGCTTTCTTT.

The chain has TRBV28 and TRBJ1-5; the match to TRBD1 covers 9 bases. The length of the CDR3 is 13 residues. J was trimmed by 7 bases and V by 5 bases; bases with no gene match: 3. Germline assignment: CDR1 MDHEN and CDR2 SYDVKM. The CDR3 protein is CASSDRGNQPQHF. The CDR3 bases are TGTGCCAGCAGTGACAGGGGGAACCAGCCCCAGCATTTT.

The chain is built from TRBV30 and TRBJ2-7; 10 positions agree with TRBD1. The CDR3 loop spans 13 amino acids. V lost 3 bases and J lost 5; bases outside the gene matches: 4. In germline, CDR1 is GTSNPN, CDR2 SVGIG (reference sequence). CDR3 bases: TGTGCCTGGAGGCGGGACAGGGGCCACGAGCAGTACTTC. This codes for CAWRRDRGHEQYF. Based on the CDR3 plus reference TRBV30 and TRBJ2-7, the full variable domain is SQTIHQWPATLVQPVGSPLSLECTVEGTSNPNLYWYRQAAGRGLQLLFYSVGIGQISSEVPQNLSASRPQDRQFILSSKKLLLSDSGFYLCAWRRDRGHEQYFGPGTRLTVT.